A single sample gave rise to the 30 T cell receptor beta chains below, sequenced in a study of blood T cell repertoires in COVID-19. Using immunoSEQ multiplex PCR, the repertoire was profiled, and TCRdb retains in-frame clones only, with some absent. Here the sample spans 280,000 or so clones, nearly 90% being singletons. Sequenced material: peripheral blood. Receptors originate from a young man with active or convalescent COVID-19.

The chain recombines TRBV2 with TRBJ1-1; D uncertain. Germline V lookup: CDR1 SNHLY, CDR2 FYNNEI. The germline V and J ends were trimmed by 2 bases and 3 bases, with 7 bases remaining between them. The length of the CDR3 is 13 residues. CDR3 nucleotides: TGTGCCAGCAGTGAAACGGACTACACTGAAGCTTTCTTT. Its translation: CASSETDYTEAFF.

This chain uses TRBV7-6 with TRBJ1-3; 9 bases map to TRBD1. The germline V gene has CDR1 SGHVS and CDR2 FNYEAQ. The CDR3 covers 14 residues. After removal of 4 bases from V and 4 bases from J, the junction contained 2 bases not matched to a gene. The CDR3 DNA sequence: TGTGCCAGCAGCTCTACAGGGGGCGGAAACACCATATATTTT. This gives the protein CASSSTGGGNTIYF.

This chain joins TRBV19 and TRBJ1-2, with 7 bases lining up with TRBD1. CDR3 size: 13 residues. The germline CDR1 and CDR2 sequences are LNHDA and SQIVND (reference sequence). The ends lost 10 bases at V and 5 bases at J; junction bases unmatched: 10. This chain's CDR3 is CAMTGSTEYGYTF. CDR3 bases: TGTGCCATGACAGGGTCGACGGAGTATGGCTACACCTTC.

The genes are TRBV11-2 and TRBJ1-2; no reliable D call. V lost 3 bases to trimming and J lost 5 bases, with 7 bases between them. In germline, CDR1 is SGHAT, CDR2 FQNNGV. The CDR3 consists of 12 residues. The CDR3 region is CASSFGEYGYTF. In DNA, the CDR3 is TGTGCCAGCAGCTTCGGAGAATATGGCTACACCTTC.

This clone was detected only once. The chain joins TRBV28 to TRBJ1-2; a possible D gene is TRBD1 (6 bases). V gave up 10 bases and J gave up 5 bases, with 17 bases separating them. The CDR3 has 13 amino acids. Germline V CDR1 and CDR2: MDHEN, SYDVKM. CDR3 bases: TGTGCCACCGGGGGGGCAAGGGCTTATGGCTACACCTTC. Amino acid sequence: CATGGARAYGYTF.

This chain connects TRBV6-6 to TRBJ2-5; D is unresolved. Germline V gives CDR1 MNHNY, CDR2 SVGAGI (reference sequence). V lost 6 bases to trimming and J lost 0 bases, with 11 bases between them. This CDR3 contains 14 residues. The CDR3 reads CASSKGRYQETQYF. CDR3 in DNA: TGTGCCAGCAGCAAAGGCAGGTACCAAGAGACCCAGTACTTC.

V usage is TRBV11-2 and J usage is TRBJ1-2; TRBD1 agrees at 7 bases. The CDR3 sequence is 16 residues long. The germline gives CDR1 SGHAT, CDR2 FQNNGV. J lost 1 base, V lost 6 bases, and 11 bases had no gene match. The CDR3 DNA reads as TGTGCCAGCAGACCTTCAGGGGGGTCCTATAACTATGGCTACACCTTC. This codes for CASRPSGGSYNYGYTF.

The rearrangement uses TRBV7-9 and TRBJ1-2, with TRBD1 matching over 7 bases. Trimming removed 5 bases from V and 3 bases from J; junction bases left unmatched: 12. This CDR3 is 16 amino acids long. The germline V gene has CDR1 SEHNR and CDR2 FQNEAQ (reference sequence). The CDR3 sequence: CASSRIDREVHYGYTF. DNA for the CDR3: TGTGCCAGCAGCAGAATAGACAGGGAAGTTCACTATGGCTACACCTTC.

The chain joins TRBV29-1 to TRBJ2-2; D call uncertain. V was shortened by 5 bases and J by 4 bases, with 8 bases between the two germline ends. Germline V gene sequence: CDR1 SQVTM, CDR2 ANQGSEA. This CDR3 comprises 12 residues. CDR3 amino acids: CSVSGGTGELFF. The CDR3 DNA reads TGCAGCGTTTCCGGCGGCACCGGGGAGCTGTTTTTT.

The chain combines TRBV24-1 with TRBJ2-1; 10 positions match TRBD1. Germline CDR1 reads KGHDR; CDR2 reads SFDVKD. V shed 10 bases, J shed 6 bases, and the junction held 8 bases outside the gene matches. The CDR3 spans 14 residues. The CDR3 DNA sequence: TGTGCCACAGCAGACAGGGGGCTCGGCAATGAGCAGTTCTTC. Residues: CATADRGLGNEQFF.

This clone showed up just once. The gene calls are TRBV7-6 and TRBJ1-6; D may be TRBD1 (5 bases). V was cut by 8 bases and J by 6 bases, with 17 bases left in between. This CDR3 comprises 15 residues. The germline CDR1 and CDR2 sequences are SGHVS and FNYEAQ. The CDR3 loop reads CASARWGGSNSPLHF. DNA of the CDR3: TGTGCCAGCGCGCGTTGGGGGGGAAGTAATTCACCCCTCCACTTT.

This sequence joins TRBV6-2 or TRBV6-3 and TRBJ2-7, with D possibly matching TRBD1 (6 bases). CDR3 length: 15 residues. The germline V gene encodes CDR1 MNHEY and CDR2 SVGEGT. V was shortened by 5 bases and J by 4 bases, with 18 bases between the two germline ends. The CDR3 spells CASSTLQGAQYEQYF. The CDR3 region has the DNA TGTGCCAGCAGTACGTTACAGGGAGCCCAATACGAGCAGTACTTC.

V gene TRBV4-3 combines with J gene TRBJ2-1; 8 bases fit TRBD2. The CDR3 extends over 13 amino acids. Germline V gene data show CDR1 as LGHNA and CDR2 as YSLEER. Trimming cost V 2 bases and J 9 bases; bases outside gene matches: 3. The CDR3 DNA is TGCGCCAGCAGCCAACTACGGGAGGGTGAGCAGTTCTTC. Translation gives CASSQLREGEQFF.

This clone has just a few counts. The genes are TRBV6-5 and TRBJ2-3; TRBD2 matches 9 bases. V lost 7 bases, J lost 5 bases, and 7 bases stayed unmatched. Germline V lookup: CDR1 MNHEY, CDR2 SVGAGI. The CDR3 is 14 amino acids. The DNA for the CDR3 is TGTGCCAGCACTTGGCGGGGGGGCGGAGATACGCAGTATTTT. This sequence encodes CASTWRGGGDTQYF.

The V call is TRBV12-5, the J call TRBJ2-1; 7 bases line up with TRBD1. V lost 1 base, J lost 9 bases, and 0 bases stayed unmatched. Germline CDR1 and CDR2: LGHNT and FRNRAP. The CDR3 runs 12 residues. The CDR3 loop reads CASGLGTGEQFF. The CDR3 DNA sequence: TGTGCTAGTGGTTTGGGGACAGGTGAGCAGTTCTTC.

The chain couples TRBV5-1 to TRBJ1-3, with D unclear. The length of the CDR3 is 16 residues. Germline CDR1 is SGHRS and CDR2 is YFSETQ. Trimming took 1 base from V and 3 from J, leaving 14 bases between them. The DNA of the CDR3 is TGCGCCAGCAGCTTGCATGGACCGGCGGGTGGAAACACCATATATTTT. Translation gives CASSLHGPAGGNTIYF.

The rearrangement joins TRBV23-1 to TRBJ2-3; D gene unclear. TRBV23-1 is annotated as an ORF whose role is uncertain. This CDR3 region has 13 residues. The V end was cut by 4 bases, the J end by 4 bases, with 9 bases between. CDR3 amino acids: CASSLGYSDTQYF. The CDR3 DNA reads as TGCGCCAGCAGTCTCGGGTACTCAGATACGCAGTATTTT.

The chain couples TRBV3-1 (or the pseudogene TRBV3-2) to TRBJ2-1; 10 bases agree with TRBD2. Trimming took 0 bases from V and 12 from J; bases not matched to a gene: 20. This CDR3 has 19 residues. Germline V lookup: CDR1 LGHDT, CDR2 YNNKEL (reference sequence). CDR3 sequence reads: CASSQEPRRYSGGHDRQFF. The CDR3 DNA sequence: TGTGCCAGCAGCCAAGAACCCCGTCGTTATAGCGGGGGGCACGATCGGCAGTTCTTC.

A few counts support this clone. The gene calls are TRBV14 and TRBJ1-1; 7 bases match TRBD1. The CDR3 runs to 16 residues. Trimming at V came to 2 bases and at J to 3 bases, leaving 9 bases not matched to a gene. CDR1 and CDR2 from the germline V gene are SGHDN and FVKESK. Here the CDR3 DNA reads TGTGCCAGCAGCCAAACAGGGGTTGGGTCGTACACTGAAGCTTTCTTT. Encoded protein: CASSQTGVGSYTEAFF.

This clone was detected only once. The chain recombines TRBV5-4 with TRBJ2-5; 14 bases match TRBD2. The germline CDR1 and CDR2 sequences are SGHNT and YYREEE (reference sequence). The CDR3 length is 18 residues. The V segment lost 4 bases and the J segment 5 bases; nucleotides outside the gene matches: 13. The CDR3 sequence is CASSIAGGLAGGGETQYF. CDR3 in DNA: TGTGCCAGCAGCATCGCCGGCGGACTAGCGGGGGGTGGGGAGACCCAGTACTTC.

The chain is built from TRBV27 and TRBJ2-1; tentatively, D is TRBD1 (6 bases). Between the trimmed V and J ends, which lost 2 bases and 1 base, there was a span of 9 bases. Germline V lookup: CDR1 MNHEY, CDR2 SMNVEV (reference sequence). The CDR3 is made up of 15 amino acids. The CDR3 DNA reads TGTGCCAGCAGTTTAAAGGGACATTCCTACAATGAGCAGTTCTTC. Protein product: CASSLKGHSYNEQFF.

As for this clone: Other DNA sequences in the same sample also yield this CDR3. The CDR3 reads CASSVVGGSAEAFF. DNA for the CDR3: TGTGCCAGCAGCGTAGTTGGTGGGAGTGCTGAAGCTTTCTTT. The J gene is TRBJ1-1, the V gene TRBV9; D ambiguous. The germline V and J ends were trimmed by 0 bases and 6 bases, with 12 bases remaining between them. The CDR3 is made up of 14 amino acids. Germline CDR1 SGDLS, CDR2 YYNGEE. Supplemented by reference TRBV9 and TRBJ1-1, the full variable domain reads DSGVTQTPKHLITATGQRVTLRCSPRSGDLSVYWYQQSLDQGLQFLIQYYNGEERAKGNILERFSAQQFPDLHSELNLSSLELGDSALYFCASSVVGGSAEAFFGQGTRLTVV.

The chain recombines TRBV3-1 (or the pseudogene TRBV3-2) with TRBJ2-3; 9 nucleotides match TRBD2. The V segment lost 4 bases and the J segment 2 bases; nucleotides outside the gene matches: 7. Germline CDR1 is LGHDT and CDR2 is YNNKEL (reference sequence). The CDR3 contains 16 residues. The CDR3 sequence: CASSPETSGYTDTQYF. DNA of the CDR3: TGTGCCAGCAGCCCAGAGACTAGCGGCTACACAGATACGCAGTATTTT.

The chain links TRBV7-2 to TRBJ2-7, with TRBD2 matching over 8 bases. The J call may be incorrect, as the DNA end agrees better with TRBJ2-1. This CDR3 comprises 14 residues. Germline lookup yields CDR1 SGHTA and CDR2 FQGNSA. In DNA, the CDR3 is TGTGCCAGCACGCTCGTCGAGGGTGCGGGGGGCCAGTTCTTC. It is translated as CASTLVEGAGGQFF.

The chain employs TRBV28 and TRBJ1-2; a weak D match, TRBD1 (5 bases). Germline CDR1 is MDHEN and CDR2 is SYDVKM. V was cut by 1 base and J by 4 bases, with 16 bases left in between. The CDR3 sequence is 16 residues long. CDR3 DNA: TGTGCCAGCAGTTTATATGACAGTACGCTACTCTATGGCTACACCTTC. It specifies CASSLYDSTLLYGYTF.

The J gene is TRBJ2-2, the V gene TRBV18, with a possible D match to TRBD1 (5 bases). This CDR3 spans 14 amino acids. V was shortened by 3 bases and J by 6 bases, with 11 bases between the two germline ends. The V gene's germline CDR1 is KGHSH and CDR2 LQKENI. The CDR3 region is CASSPPGFPGELFF. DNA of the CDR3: TGTGCCAGCTCACCCCCAGGGTTCCCCGGGGAGCTGTTTTTT.

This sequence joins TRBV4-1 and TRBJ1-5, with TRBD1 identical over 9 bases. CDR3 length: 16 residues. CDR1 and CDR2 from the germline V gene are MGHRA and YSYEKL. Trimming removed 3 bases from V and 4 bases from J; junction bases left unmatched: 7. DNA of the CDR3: TGCGCCAGCAGCCAGGATGGGACAGGGACGAATCAGCCCCAGCATTTT. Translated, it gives CASSQDGTGTNQPQHF.

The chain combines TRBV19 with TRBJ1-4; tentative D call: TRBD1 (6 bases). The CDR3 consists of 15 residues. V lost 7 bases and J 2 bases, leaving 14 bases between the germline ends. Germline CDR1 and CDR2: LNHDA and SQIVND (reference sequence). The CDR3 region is CASTLRGATNEKLFF. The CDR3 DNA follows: TGTGCCAGTACTCTCCGGGGGGCGACTAATGAAAAACTGTTTTTT.

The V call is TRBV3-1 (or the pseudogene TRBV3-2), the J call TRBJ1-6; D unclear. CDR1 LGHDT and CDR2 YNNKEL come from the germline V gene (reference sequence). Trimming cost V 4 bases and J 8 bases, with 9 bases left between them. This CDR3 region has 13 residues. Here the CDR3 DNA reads TGTGCCAGCAGCCCACGAAACTATTCACCCCTCCACTTT. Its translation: CASSPRNYSPLHF.

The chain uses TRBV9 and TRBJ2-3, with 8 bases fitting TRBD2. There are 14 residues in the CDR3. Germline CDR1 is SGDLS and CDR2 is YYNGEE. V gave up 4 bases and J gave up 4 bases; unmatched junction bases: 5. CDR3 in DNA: TGTGCCAGCAGCCGGGCCGGGGGGGCAGATACGCAGTATTTT. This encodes CASSRAGGADTQYF.